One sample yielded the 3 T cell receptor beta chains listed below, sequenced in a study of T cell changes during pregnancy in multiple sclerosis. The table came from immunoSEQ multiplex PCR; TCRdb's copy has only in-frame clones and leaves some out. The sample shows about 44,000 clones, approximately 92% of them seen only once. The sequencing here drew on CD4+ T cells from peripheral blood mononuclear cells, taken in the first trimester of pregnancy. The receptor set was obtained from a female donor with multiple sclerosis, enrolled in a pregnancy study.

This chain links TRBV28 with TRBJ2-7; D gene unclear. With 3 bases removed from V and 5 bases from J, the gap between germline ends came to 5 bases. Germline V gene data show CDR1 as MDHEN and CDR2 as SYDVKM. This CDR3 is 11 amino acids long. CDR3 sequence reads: CASSFQDEQYF. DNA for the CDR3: TGTGCCAGCAGTTTTCAGGACGAGCAGTACTTC.

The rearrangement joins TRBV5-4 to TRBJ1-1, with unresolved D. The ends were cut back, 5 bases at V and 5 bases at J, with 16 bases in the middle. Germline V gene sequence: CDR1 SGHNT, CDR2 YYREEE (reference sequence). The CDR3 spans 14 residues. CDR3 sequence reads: CASRVGGRGTEAFF. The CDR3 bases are TGTGCCAGCAGAGTGGGCGGAAGAGGGACTGAAGCTTTCTTT.

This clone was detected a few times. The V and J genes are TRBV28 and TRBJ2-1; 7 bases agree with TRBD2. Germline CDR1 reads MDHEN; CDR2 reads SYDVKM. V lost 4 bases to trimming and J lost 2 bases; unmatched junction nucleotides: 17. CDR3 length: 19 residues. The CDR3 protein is CASSYSELAAITTYNEQFF. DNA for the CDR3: TGTGCCAGCAGTTACTCGGAGCTAGCGGCAATAACTACCTACAATGAGCAGTTCTTC.